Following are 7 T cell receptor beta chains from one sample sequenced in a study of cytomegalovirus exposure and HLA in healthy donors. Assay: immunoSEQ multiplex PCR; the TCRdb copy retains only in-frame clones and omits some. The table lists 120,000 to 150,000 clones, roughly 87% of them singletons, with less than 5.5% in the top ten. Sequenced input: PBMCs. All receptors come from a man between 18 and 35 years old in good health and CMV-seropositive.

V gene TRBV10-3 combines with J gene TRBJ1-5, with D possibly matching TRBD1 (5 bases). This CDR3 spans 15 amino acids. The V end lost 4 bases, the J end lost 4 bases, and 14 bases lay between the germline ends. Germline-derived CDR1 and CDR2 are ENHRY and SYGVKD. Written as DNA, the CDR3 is TGTGCCATCAGTGCCTCCCCACAGGAGAATCAGCCCCAGCATTTT. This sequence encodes CAISASPQENQPQHF.

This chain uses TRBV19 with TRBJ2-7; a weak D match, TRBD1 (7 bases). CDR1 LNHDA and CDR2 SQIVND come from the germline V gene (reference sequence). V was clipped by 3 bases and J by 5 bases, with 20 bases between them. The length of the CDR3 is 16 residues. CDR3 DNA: TGTGCCAGTAGTATTAATCGTCAGGGGGGAATCCACGAGCAGTACTTC. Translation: CASSINRQGGIHEQYF. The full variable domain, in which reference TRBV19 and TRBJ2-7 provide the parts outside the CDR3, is DGGITQSPKYLFRKEGQNVTLSCEQNLNHDAMYWYRQDPGQGLRLIYYSQIVNDFQKGDIAEGYSVSREKKESFPLTVTSAQKNPTAFYLCASSINRQGGIHEQYFGPGTRLTVT.

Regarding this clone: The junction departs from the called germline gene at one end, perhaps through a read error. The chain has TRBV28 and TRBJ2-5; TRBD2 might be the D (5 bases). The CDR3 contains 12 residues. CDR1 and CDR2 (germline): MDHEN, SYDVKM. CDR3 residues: CATSVTGVTQYF. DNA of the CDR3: TGTGCCACCAGTGTCACCGGGGTGACCCAGTACTTC.

CDR3 sequence: CASSFTGGHNQPQHF. The CDR3 DNA reads as TGTGCCAGCAGCTTCACAGGGGGCCACAATCAGCCCCAGCATTTT. The chain is built from TRBV5-5 and TRBJ1-5; 9 bases map to TRBD1. This CDR3 region has 15 residues. Germline values: CDR1 SGHKS, CDR2 YYEKEE (reference sequence). V shed 2 bases and J 3 bases; nucleotides not matched to a gene: 3.

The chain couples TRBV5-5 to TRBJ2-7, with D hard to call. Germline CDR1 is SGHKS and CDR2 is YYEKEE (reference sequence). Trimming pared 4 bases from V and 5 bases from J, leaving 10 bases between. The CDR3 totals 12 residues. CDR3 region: CASSQIRDEQYF. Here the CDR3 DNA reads TGTGCCAGCAGCCAAATCCGGGACGAGCAGTACTTC.

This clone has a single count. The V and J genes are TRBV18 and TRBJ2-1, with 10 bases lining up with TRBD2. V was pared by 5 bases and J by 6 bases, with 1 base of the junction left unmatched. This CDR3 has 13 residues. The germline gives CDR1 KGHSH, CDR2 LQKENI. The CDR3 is CASSRLAGNEQFF. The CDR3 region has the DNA TGTGCCAGCTCAAGACTAGCGGGCAATGAGCAGTTCTTC.

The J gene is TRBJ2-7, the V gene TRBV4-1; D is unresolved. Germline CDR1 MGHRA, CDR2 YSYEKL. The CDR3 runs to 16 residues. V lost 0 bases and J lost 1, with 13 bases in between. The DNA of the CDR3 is TGCGCCAGCAGCCAAGAGGGCCAGACCTTATCCTACGAGCAGTACTTC. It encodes CASSQEGQTLSYEQYF.